The entry that follows covers one TCR beta chain sequence. The data are from a study of OX40 agonist ivuxolimab in advanced cancers. Clones were sequenced by immunoSEQ multiplex PCR, and TCRdb holds only the in-frame ones, with some missing. The sample has tens of thousands of clones; 85% to 90% are singletons. CDR1 is SGHKS and CDR2 is YYEKEE in the germline V gene (reference sequence). The germline V and J ends were trimmed by 0 bases and 2 bases, with 12 bases remaining between them. The CDR3 has 15 amino acids. The J gene is TRBJ2-7, the V gene TRBV5-5; D remains unclear. The clonotype comes from an adult with an advanced solid tumor such as melanoma, head and neck, liver or kidney cancer. This specimen was CD4+ or CD8+ T cells sorted from blood, taken in a trial of the OX40 agonist ivuxolimab. The CDR3 nucleotides read TGTGCCAGCAGCTTGGACCCCGACACCGCCTACGAGCAGTACTTC. This codes for CASSLDPDTAYEQYF.